This entry is about one T cell receptor (beta chain). The source of the sample is a study of blood T cells in healthy people across ages. A second PCR of about 7 to 12 cycles used a sample-barcoded 5' primer and a J-beta primer mix. TCRdb reprocessed the 5' RACE reads via MiXCR and lists one record per CDR3 protein. This table has about 1 million distinct CDR3 sequences, 35% to 50% appearing once. The CDR3 is 15 residues long. In germline, CDR1 is MNHNS, CDR2 SASEGT. Trimming at V came to 7 bases and at J to 4 bases, leaving 6 bases not matched to a gene. This clonotype originated in a woman in her fifties or sixties in good health. The J gene is TRBJ2-1, the V gene TRBV6-1, with 11 bases aligning to TRBD1. The sequencing sample was made of blood. CDR3 protein: CASNTDRGRYNEQFF. The DNA for the CDR3 is TGTGCCAGCAATACGGACAGGGGGCGATACAATGAGCAGTTCTTC.